The rows below give T cell receptor beta chains drawn from one sample of a study of cytomegalovirus exposure and HLA in healthy donors. Sequencing was performed with immunoSEQ multiplex PCR; in TCRdb, only in-frame clones are kept and a portion is missing. The data show around 160,000 clones, roughly 76% seen once. Sequenced sample: PBMCs. The origin of the receptors is a human donor in good health. Both conserved end residues are part of each CDR3. A D gene is named only where the DNA matches it firmly. Part of the rows lack a size; the others show once, few, many or a class for expanded clones.

v_gene,abundance,d_gene,j_gene,CDR3aa,CDR3nt
TRBV4-1,once,TRBD1,TRBJ1-5,CASSPLQGQGGSLPQHF,TGCGCCAGCAGCCCCTTACAGGGACAGGGAGGGTCGTTGCCCCAGCATTTT
TRBV2,NA,TRBD2,TRBJ2-1,CASSAVGTSGRDASNEQFF,TGTGCCAGCAGTGCTGTCGGGACTAGCGGGAGAGATGCTAGCAATGAGCAGTTCTTC
TRBV27,NA,TRBD1,TRBJ2-7,CASSLTGQGIGYEQYF,TGTGCCAGCAGTTTAACTGGACAGGGGATAGGCTACGAGCAGTACTTC
TRBV6-7,NA,NA,TRBJ2-1,CASRRLRRTYNEQFF,TGTGCCAGCAGAAGACTTAGACGGACCTACAATGAGCAGTTCTTC
TRBV7-8,NA,TRBD2,TRBJ2-1,CASSAIGLVSYNEQFF,TGTGCCAGCAGCGCCATAGGACTAGTTAGTTATAATGAGCAGTTCTTC
TRBV27,few,NA,TRBJ2-7,CASSPRGWGGGAREQYF,TGTGCCAGCAGTCCGCGGGGATGGGGCGGAGGGGCTCGCGAGCAGTACTTC
TRBV7-2,NA,TRBD2,TRBJ2-3,CASRLLAGSTDTQYF,TGTGCCAGCAGGCTGCTAGCGGGGAGCACAGATACGCAGTATTTT
TRBV7-9,NA,NA,TRBJ2-2,CASSPFDRNTGELFF,TGTGCCAGCAGCCCCTTTGACAGGAACACCGGGGAGCTGTTTTTT
TRBV5-6,NA,TRBD1,TRBJ1-1,CASSPSDRGNTEAFF,TGTGCCAGCAGTCCTTCCGACAGGGGGAACACTGAAGCTTTCTTT
TRBV6-1,few,TRBD1,TRBJ1-1,CASSPGQVNTEAFF,TGTGCCAGCAGCCCGGGACAGGTGAACACTGAAGCTTTCTTT
TRBV7-6,NA,NA,TRBJ2-2,CASSLDVVLNTGELFF,TGTGCCAGCAGCTTAGATGTCGTCCTGAACACCGGGGAGCTGTTTTTT
TRBV21-1,NA,NA,TRBJ1-5,CASMPRDRDSNQPQHF,TGTGCCAGCATGCCCCGGGACAGAGATAGCAATCAGCCCCAGCATTTT
TRBV6-1,NA,NA,TRBJ2-3,CASSDLRYTQYF,TGTGCCAGCAGTGACCTCAGATACACGCAGTATTTT
TRBV5-1,few,TRBD1,TRBJ1-1,CATSTGLGSGPEAFF,TGCGCCACCTCGACAGGGTTGGGCTCCGGGCCTGAAGCTTTCTTT
TRBV7-2,NA,TRBD1,TRBJ1-6,CASRPWTGGENSPLHF,TGTGCCAGCAGACCTTGGACAGGGGGAGAGAATTCACCCCTCCACTTT
TRBV5-4,NA,TRBD1,TRBJ1-6,CASSRDSSYNSPLHF,TGTGCCAGCAGCCGGGACAGCTCCTATAATTCACCCCTCCACTTT
TRBV11-3,NA,NA,TRBJ2-3,CASSFNRGGRTDTQYF,TGTGCCAGCAGCTTTAATCGTGGCGGGCGCACAGATACGCAGTATTTT
TRBV7-3,NA,NA,TRBJ1-5,CASSLGRNQPQHF,TGTGCCAGCAGCTTAGGCAGAAATCAGCCCCAGCATTTT
TRBV19,few,NA,TRBJ1-2,CASSINWGSDGYTF,TGTGCCAGTAGTATAAATTGGGGCAGCGATGGCTACACCTTC
TRBV6-5,NA,NA,TRBJ1-6,CASSSPPGDRSPLHF,TGTGCCAGCAGCTCCCCCCCAGGGGATCGCTCACCCCTCCACTTT
TRBV13,NA,NA,TRBJ1-5,CASSLGRGEQPQHF,TGTGCCAGCAGCTTAGGTCGGGGGGAGCAGCCCCAGCATTTT
TRBV6-5,NA,NA,TRBJ2-5,CASSYPGEETQYF,TGTGCCAGCAGCTACCCGGGGGAAGAGACCCAGTACTTC
TRBV19,NA,TRBD1,TRBJ2-3,CASTPGTGGGGSQYF,TGTGCCAGTACCCCCGGGACAGGGGGTGGGGGGTCGCAGTATTTT
TRBV7-2,NA,TRBD2,TRBJ2-7,CASSLGAGGAYEQYF,TGTGCCAGCAGCTTAGGTGCGGGGGGGGCCTACGAGCAGTACTTC
TRBV5-4,NA,TRBD1,TRBJ1-2,CASRRRQGDYGYTF,TGTGCCAGCAGACGCCGACAGGGCGATTATGGCTACACCTTC
TRBV2,NA,NA,TRBJ2-5,CASSDNQAHQETQYF,TGTGCCAGCAGTGACAACCAGGCCCATCAAGAGACCCAGTACTTC
TRBV5-6,NA,NA,TRBJ1-1,CASSQDREEAFF,TGTGCCAGCAGCCAGGACAGAGAGGAAGCTTTCTTT
TRBV5-1,NA,TRBD1,TRBJ1-1,CASSVTGETEAFF,TGCGCCAGCAGCGTTACAGGGGAAACTGAAGCTTTCTTT
TRBV9,NA,NA,TRBJ1-1,CASSVGRNTEAFF,TGTGCCAGCAGCGTAGGCAGGAACACTGAAGCTTTCTTT
TRBV4-1,NA,NA,TRBJ2-7,CASSLVPSSYEQYF,TGCGCCAGCAGCCTTGTGCCTAGCTCCTACGAGCAGTACTTC
TRBV6-1,NA,NA,TRBJ1-1,CASIPSGNTEAFF,TGTGCCAGCATCCCGTCGGGGAACACTGAAGCTTTCTTT
TRBV10-3,NA,NA,TRBJ1-4,CAISDPGGIPTNEKLFF,TGTGCCATCAGTGACCCTGGAGGGATCCCAACTAATGAAAAACTGTTTTTT
TRBV20-1,NA,NA,TRBJ2-1,CSATGGNEQFF,TGCAGTGCTACCGGGGGCAATGAGCAGTTCTTC
TRBV4-2,NA,NA,TRBJ1-2,CASSQARSTGSQKGYGYTF,TGTGCCAGCAGCCAAGCTCGGTCCACAGGGAGTCAGAAGGGCTATGGCTACACCTTC
TRBV7-6,NA,TRBD1,TRBJ1-4,CASSLGGTGNEKLFF,TGTGCCAGCAGCCTTGGGGGGACAGGGAATGAAAAACTGTTTTTT
TRBV27,NA,NA,TRBJ1-6,CASRPRQSSYNSPLHF,TGTGCCAGCAGACCACGACAGAGCTCCTATAATTCACCCCTCCACTTT
TRBV5-1,NA,NA,TRBJ1-2,CASSLSRGEDGYTF,TGCGCCAGCAGCTTGTCCAGGGGAGAAGATGGCTACACCTTC
TRBV7-8,NA,TRBD2,TRBJ2-5,CASKPGTSGGAVRETQYF,TGTGCCAGCAAACCCGGGACTAGCGGGGGGGCGGTTAGAGAGACCCAGTACTTC
TRBV11-2,NA,TRBD1,TRBJ2-3,CASSRQGLVTDTQYF,TGTGCCAGCAGCCGACAGGGTCTTGTGACAGATACGCAGTATTTT
TRBV5-4,once,TRBD1,TRBJ2-1,CAARGTGGNEQFF,TGTGCCGCCCGCGGGACAGGGGGCAATGAGCAGTTCTTC
TRBV7-2,NA,NA,TRBJ1-2,CASSLNSLNYGYTF,TGTGCCAGCAGCTTAAACAGCCTTAACTATGGCTACACCTTC
TRBV5-1,NA,NA,TRBJ2-7,CASSLSRDYEQYF,TGCGCCAGCAGCTTGTCCAGGGACTACGAGCAGTACTTC
TRBV5-8,NA,NA,TRBJ2-4,CASSHEGVGLAKNIQYF,TGTGCCAGCAGTCACGAGGGTGTGGGGTTAGCCAAAAACATTCAGTACTTC
TRBV25-1,NA,NA,TRBJ2-1,CASSEKGRYNNEQFF,TGTGCCAGCAGTGAAAAGGGGCGATACAACAATGAGCAGTTCTTC
TRBV7-6,NA,NA,TRBJ1-4,CASSLGQATNEKLFF,TGTGCCAGCAGCTTAGGGCAGGCAACTAATGAAAAACTGTTTTTT
TRBV6-5,NA,TRBD1,TRBJ1-4,CASGPRDSNEKLFF,TGTGCCAGCGGTCCCCGGGACAGTAATGAAAAACTGTTTTTT
TRBV19,NA,NA,TRBJ2-5,CASTPNERDIETQYF,TGTGCCAGTACCCCAAATGAGCGGGACATAGAGACCCAGTACTTC
TRBV7-6,NA,NA,TRBJ1-6,CASSLLSGFGSPLHF,TGTGCCAGCAGCTTACTGTCAGGGTTCGGTTCACCCCTCCACTTT
TRBV19,NA,TRBD1,TRBJ2-2,CASKHSGGVNTGELFF,TGTGCCAGTAAACACTCAGGGGGCGTAAACACCGGGGAGCTGTTTTTT
TRBV14,NA,NA,TRBJ2-7,CASSQVLGRSYEQYF,TGTGCCAGCAGCCAAGTTCTAGGTCGCTCCTACGAGCAGTACTTC
TRBV29-1,NA,TRBD2,TRBJ2-2,CSGQTSGNTGELFF,TGCAGCGGTCAGACTAGCGGGAACACCGGGGAGCTGTTTTTT
TRBV21-1,NA,NA,TRBJ2-3,CASNPQGAPSVVSTDTQYF,TGTGCCAGCAACCCACAGGGGGCTCCGTCCGTAGTCAGCACAGATACGCAGTATTTT
TRBV6-5,NA,NA,TRBJ1-1,CASSLTGLRSTEAFF,TGTGCCAGCAGCCTGACGGGACTAAGAAGTACTGAAGCTTTCTTT
TRBV4-1,NA,NA,TRBJ1-6,CASSQDRKQGSPLHF,TGCGCCAGCAGCCAAGATCGGAAACAGGGATCACCCCTCCACTTT
TRBV18,NA,NA,TRBJ1-2,CASSPSEHSYGYTF,TGTGCCAGCTCACCGAGCGAGCATTCCTATGGCTACACCTTC